This T cell receptor beta chain stems from a study of T-cell reconstitution after alpha-beta-depleted transplantation in children. A remark on this clonotype: Its antigen is not known.

General study findings and limits: By one year post-transplant, T-cell counts and diversity largely arose from T cells that were newly produced. Recipient T cells and thymic progenitors that survived gave rise to the high TCRbeta diversity observed at day 60 in some patients.

Preparation of the TCRbeta library involved a method that used unique molecular identifiers. TCRdb processed the PCR reads anew with MiXCR; each CDR3 protein has one entry. Of a few hundred thousand distinct CDR3 sequences listed, 10% to 15% are singletons. The CDR3 has 16 amino acids. Trimming cost V 5 bases and J 8 bases; bases outside gene matches: 15. Germline V lookup: CDR1 MGHRA, CDR2 YSYEKL. This sample comprised PBMCs, mostly from graft donor cells, obtained 360 days after TCRalphabeta/CD19-depleted stem cell transplant. The J gene is TRBJ2-1, the V gene TRBV4-1; 7 positions match TRBD1. This receptor was identified in a male patient aged 10 to 17 who had a stem cell transplant for acute myeloid leukemia, so the T cells may come from the graft donor. The CDR3, as DNA: TGCGCCAGCAGCTCTATAGGGACAGAGTCAAGGCATGAGCAGTTCTTC. This gives the protein CASSSIGTESRHEQFF.